This T cell receptor beta chain was documented in a study of OX40 agonist ivuxolimab in advanced cancers. Study details: Each dose-escalation patient presented with hepatocellular carcinoma, melanoma, renal cell or head and neck cancer.

CDR1 and CDR2 from the germline V gene are LNHDA and SQIVND (reference sequence). The CDR3 length is 13 residues. V was pared by 2 bases and J by 7 bases, with 3 bases of the junction left unmatched. Method: immunoSEQ multiplex PCR; TCRdb's copy keeps in-frame clones and lacks some. The sample holds tens of thousands of clones; 75% to 90% are singletons and the top ten take approximately 2%. Sequenced material: CD4+ or CD8+ T cells sorted from blood, taken in a trial of the OX40 agonist ivuxolimab. This sequence originates from an adult with an advanced solid tumor such as melanoma, head and neck, liver or kidney cancer. V is TRBV19 and J is TRBJ2-3, with 7 bases aligning to TRBD1. The CDR3 DNA reads as TGTGCCAGTAGTATAATGGGACAGAATACGCAGTATTTT. The encoded protein is CASSIMGQNTQYF.